This T cell receptor beta chain originates from a study of response to subunit inactivated influenza vaccine. The CDR3 covers 14 residues. Germline lookup yields CDR1 SQVTM and CDR2 ANQGSEA. Trimming stripped 2 bases from V and 5 bases from J, with 16 bases between. TCRdb analysed the RT-PCR reads with MiXCR anew, one entry per CDR3 protein. This sample yields 650,000 to 800,000 distinct CDR3 sequences, of which approximately 15% are seen a single time; 6% to 8% belongs to the top ten. Here the sequenced sample was PBMCs from blood, taken less than 15 days before vaccination. The sequence was collected from a man aged 45-65 years who received an inactivated influenza vaccine. The chain couples TRBV29-1 to TRBJ2-7, with D perhaps TRBD1 or TRBD2 (5 bases each). The CDR3 reads CSVEIRGEGNEQYF. The CDR3 nucleotides are TGCAGCGTTGAAATTAGAGGGGAAGGGAACGAGCAGTACTTC.